Below are 18 T cell receptor beta chains sequenced from a single sample in a study of early T cells in non-severe SARS-CoV-2 infection. Using its own MiXCR run on the 5' RACE reads, TCRdb lists one record per CDR3 protein. The sample records 56,000 or so distinct CDR3 sequences, less than 9.5% being singletons. Sequencing was carried out using whole blood. All receptors derive from an adult who was a healthcare worker with PCR-confirmed SARS-CoV-2 infection or an uninfected control (not recorded which).

Ten or more counts support this clonotype. This rearrangement joins TRBV29-1 to TRBJ2-7; 10 nucleotides line up with TRBD1. The CDR3 contains 14 residues. Germline CDR1 SQVTM, CDR2 ANQGSEA. With 3 bases clipped from V and 4 bases from J, the junction kept 6 bases outside the gene matches. DNA of the CDR3: TGCAGCGTTGAGGTACGGGACAGGGGTTACGAGCAGTACTTC. Translating it yields CSVEVRDRGYEQYF.

The chain carries TRBV20-1 and TRBJ1-1; no clear D gene. V was trimmed by 3 bases and J by 11 bases, leaving 16 bases between them. Germline V lookup: CDR1 DFQATT, CDR2 SNEGSKA (reference sequence). The CDR3 runs to 12 residues. In nucleotides, the CDR3 is TGCAGTGCTAGCTTACATTCGACCGGCGCTTTCTTT. Protein sequence: CSASLHSTGAFF.

This clonotype was recorded once. The DNA for the CDR3 is TGTGCCAGCAGCCCCGACCACAGGGGTACTGAAGCTTTCTTT. Encoded protein: CASSPDHRGTEAFF. The gene calls are TRBV9 and TRBJ1-1; 7 positions match TRBD1. Trimming at V came to 4 bases and at J to 5 bases, leaving 8 bases not matched to a gene. From germline, CDR1 is SGDLS and CDR2 YYNGEE. The CDR3 covers 14 residues.

This clonotype was detected only a few times. The V call is TRBV20-1, the J call TRBJ1-6; 11 positions agree with TRBD1. This CDR3 region has 16 residues. Germline values: CDR1 DFQATT, CDR2 SNEGSKA (reference sequence). Unmatched junction bases numbered 10, after V lost 6 bases and J lost 6 bases. As DNA, the CDR3 is TGCAGTGCCTCCGGGACAGGGGGTAGTGTTAATTCACCCCTCCACTTT. Translation gives CSASGTGGSVNSPLHF.

The gene calls are TRBV5-1 and TRBJ2-2, with 10 bases matching TRBD2. The trim removed 1 base at V and 0 bases at J, leaving 0 bases unmatched. Germline V lookup: CDR1 SGHRS, CDR2 YFSETQ. This CDR3 spans 16 amino acids. DNA of the CDR3: TGCGCCAGCAGCTTGACTAGCGGGGCGAACACCGGGGAGCTGTTTTTT. Translating it yields CASSLTSGANTGELFF.

This clonotype was seen a few times. The gene calls are TRBV29-1 and TRBJ2-6; either TRBD1 or TRBD2 may fit D (5 bases each). This CDR3 is built from 17 residues. Between the trimmed V and J ends, which lost 4 bases and 1 base, there was a span of 17 bases. From germline, CDR1 is SQVTM and CDR2 ANQGSEA. CDR3 protein: CSVAPGWGMSGANVLTF. The CDR3 DNA reads TGCAGCGTTGCCCCAGGTTGGGGGATGTCTGGGGCCAACGTCCTGACTTTC.

V gene TRBV12-3 or TRBV12-4 combines with J gene TRBJ2-3; D not certain. Trimming stripped 1 base from V and 8 bases from J, with 10 bases between. CDR3 size: 13 residues. As DNA, the CDR3 is TGTGCCAGCAGTTTAGACAGTTCTCCTACGCAGTATTTT. It encodes CASSLDSSPTQYF.

This clonotype was seen at least ten times. V and J are TRBV20-1 and TRBJ2-3; a weak D match, TRBD2 (6 bases). Germline V gene lookup returns CDR1 DFQATT and CDR2 SNEGSKA (reference sequence). CDR3 length: 11 amino acids. The DNA of the CDR3 is TGCCGACTAGGGAGCACAGATACGCAGTATTTT. Translating gives CRLGSTDTQYF.

This clonotype was counted ten times or more. This rearrangement joins TRBV7-2 to TRBJ2-3, with a tentative D call TRBD1 (6 bases). The V gene lost 2 bases and the J gene lost 8 bases, with 17 bases spanning the gap. Germline V CDR1 and CDR2: SGHTA, FQGNSA. The CDR3 sequence is 15 residues long. The CDR3 sequence: CASSLRIRTVATQYF. DNA for the CDR3: TGTGCCAGCAGCTTAAGGATACGGACAGTCGCTACGCAGTATTTT.

A few counts support this clonotype. The V call is TRBV6-1, the J call TRBJ1-1; 7 nucleotides align to TRBD1. CDR3 size: 13 residues. Germline V CDR1 and CDR2: MNHNS, SASEGT. The junction had 1 base not matched to a gene; V was cut back by 1 base and J by 5 bases. DNA of the CDR3: TGTGCCAGCAGTGAAGTCAGGGGGACTGAAGCTTTCTTT. Amino acids: CASSEVRGTEAFF.

V usage is TRBV29-1 and J usage is TRBJ2-1; 8 bases are a match to TRBD2. Per the germline V gene, CDR1 is SQVTM and CDR2 is ANQGSEA. The CDR3 is 14 residues long. V trimming: 7 bases; J trimming: 8 bases; junction bases outside the gene matches: 13. CDR3 DNA sequence: TGCAGCGGAATGACTAGCGTGAGAGTATATGAGCAGTTCTTC. It encodes CSGMTSVRVYEQFF.

This clonotype has a handful of counts. V usage is TRBV20-1 and J usage is TRBJ1-1; tentative D call: TRBD1 (5 bases). V lost 0 bases and J 10 bases, leaving 12 bases between the germline ends. The CDR3 runs 12 residues. From germline, CDR1 is DFQATT and CDR2 SNEGSKA (reference sequence). For the CDR3, the DNA is TGCAGTGCTAGAGATCGACAGATTTCAGCTTTCTTT. It encodes CSARDRQISAFF.

The gene calls are TRBV7-9 and TRBJ2-3, with TRBD1 matching over 9 bases. This CDR3 contains 15 residues. From germline, CDR1 is SEHNR and CDR2 FQNEAQ (reference sequence). V gave up 5 bases and J gave up 0 bases; unmatched junction bases: 3. CDR3 amino acids: CASSTGGLSTDTQYF. DNA of the CDR3: TGTGCCAGCAGCACAGGGGGCCTAAGCACAGATACGCAGTATTTT. The entire variable domain, with the rest obtained from reference TRBV7-9 and TRBJ2-3, is as follows: DTGVSQNPRHKITKRGQNVTFRCDPISEHNRLYWYRQTLGQGPEFLTYFQNEAQLEKSRLLSDRFSAERPKGSFSTLEIQRTEQGDSAMYLCASSTGGLSTDTQYFGPGTRLTVL.

V is TRBV5-1 and J is TRBJ2-3; no definite D call. CDR1 SGHRS and CDR2 YFSETQ come from the germline V gene. The CDR3 sequence is 15 residues long. V was clipped by 1 base and J by 0 bases, with 9 bases between them. As DNA, the CDR3 is TGCGCCAGCAGCTTGAATGAACCTAGCACAGATACGCAGTATTTT. Its protein product is CASSLNEPSTDTQYF.

The chain couples TRBV5-4 to TRBJ2-4, with a possible D match to TRBD2 (5 bases). The CDR3 length is 15 residues. Germline assignment: CDR1 SGHNT and CDR2 YYREEE (reference sequence). Trimming removed 4 bases from V and 8 bases from J, with 19 bases in between. This CDR3 reads CASSATTRGKYIQYF. The CDR3 nucleotides read TGTGCCAGCAGCGCGACTACTCGAGGGAAGTACATTCAGTACTTC.

The V and J genes are TRBV5-1 and TRBJ2-1, with 7 bases that match TRBD2. The J segment lost 3 bases and the V segment lost 0 bases, leaving 3 bases of the junction unmatched. The CDR3 sequence is 15 residues long. Per germline, CDR1 SGHRS and CDR2 YFSETQ. The CDR3 spells CASSLDSGFYNEQFF. In DNA, the CDR3 is TGCGCCAGCAGCTTGGATAGCGGGTTCTACAATGAGCAGTTCTTC.

This clonotype was recorded a few times. This chain connects TRBV7-8 to TRBJ2-1; D is undetermined. Trimming took off 5 bases at V and 6 bases at J, with 17 bases between the two ends. Germline CDR1 SGHVS, CDR2 FQNEAQ. The CDR3 runs to 15 residues. CDR3 sequence: CASSPRFGFGNEQFF. CDR3 bases: TGTGCCAGCAGCCCCCGATTTGGGTTTGGCAATGAGCAGTTCTTC. The variable domain in full, with the rest retrieved from reference TRBV7-8 and TRBJ2-1, is GAGVSQSPRYKVAKRGQDVALRCDPISGHVSLFWYQQALGQGPEFLTYFQNEAQLDKSGLPSDRFFAERPEGSVSTLKIQRTQQEDSAVYLCASSPRFGFGNEQFFGPGTRLTVL.

This chain joins TRBV11-3 and TRBJ2-7, with 7 bases identical to TRBD1. Looked up from germline, CDR1 is SGHNT and CDR2 is YENEEA. The V segment lost 1 base and the J segment 3 bases; nucleotides outside the gene matches: 3. The CDR3 runs 14 residues. In DNA form, the CDR3 reads TGTGCCAGCAGCTTAGGGGACAGCCACTACGAGCAGTACTTC. Translation: CASSLGDSHYEQYF.